One sample yielded the 5 T cell receptor beta chains listed below, sequenced in a study of beta chain features in type 1 diabetes. The investigators reverse transcribed all of the isolated RNA, so they sequenced expressed TCRB transcripts. The repertoire was sequenced with immunoSEQ multiplex PCR; TCRdb's copy has only in-frame clones and lacks some. The data hold roughly 450,000 clones, with approximately 10% observed a single time. The sample was naive CD4+ T cells from blood. These receptor sequences come from a woman between 18 and 30 years old in good health.

The CDR3 region is CSVDDRGGTDTQYF. The CDR3 coding sequence is TGCAGCGTTGACGACAGGGGGGGCACAGATACGCAGTATTTT. The chain recombines TRBV29-1 with TRBJ2-3; 9 nucleotides align to TRBD1. The junction had 2 bases not matched to a gene; V was cut back by 3 bases and J by 1 base. This CDR3 comprises 14 residues. Germline V gene lookup returns CDR1 SQVTM and CDR2 ANQGSEA.

V usage is TRBV29-1 and J usage is TRBJ2-7; no clear D. The V end lost 4 bases, the J end lost 4 bases, and 14 bases lay between the germline ends. Germline V gene lookup returns CDR1 SQVTM and CDR2 ANQGSEA. This CDR3 spans 13 amino acids. The CDR3: CSVAKSSGYEQYF. The DNA of the CDR3 is TGCAGCGTTGCAAAGTCGTCGGGTTACGAGCAGTACTTC.

This clone was observed a few times. The chain recombines TRBV30 with TRBJ2-2; 10 bases agree with TRBD2. J was trimmed by 3 bases and V by 5 bases; bases with no gene match: 12. Germline V gene data show CDR1 as GTSNPN and CDR2 as SVGIG (reference sequence). CDR3 length: 17 amino acids. The CDR3 sequence: CAWVPDPSGRDTGELFF. The CDR3 nucleotides read TGTGCCTGGGTTCCGGACCCGAGCGGGAGGGACACCGGGGAGCTGTTTTTT. Variable domain in full (rest from reference TRBV30 and TRBJ2-2): SQTIHQWPATLVQPVGSPLSLECTVEGTSNPNLYWYRQAAGRGLQLLFYSVGIGQISSEVPQNLSASRPQDRQFILSSKKLLLSDSGFYLCAWVPDPSGRDTGELFFGEGSRLTVL.

The gene calls are TRBV2 and TRBJ2-7; 8 bases are shared with TRBD1. CDR1 and CDR2 (germline): SNHLY, FYNNEI. J gave up 4 bases and V 7 bases, and 6 bases lay outside the gene matches. This CDR3 spans 13 amino acids. CDR3: CASTADRVYEQYV. CDR3 coding DNA: TGTGCCAGCACAGCGGACAGGGTGTACGAGCAGTACGTC.

J is TRBJ2-2 and V is TRBV4-1; possibly TRBD2 for D (5 bases). V was shortened by 3 bases and J by 6 bases, with 17 bases between the two germline ends. CDR1 MGHRA and CDR2 YSYEKL come from the germline V gene. The CDR3 is 16 residues long. This CDR3 reads CASSHPPSSSPGELFF. CDR3 bases: TGCGCCAGCAGCCATCCTCCCTCTAGCTCCCCCGGGGAGCTGTTTTTT.